One and the same sample provided the 19 T cell receptor beta chains below, sequenced in a study of spatial heterogeneity in lung cancer. TCRdb independently ran MiXCR on the 5' RACE reads; one entry per CDR3 protein. The sample consists of more than 80,000 distinct CDR3 sequences, approximately 12% of them appearing once. Time point: sample taken at primary tumor resection. The source was PBMCs, collected at surgery. The receptors stem from a male donor with early-stage non-small cell lung cancer.

The chain is built from TRBV3-1 and TRBJ2-1, with D possibly being TRBD1 or TRBD2 (6 bases each). Germline V gives CDR1 LGHDT, CDR2 YNNKEL (reference sequence). There are 13 residues in the CDR3. The V end was cut by 0 bases, the J end by 15 bases, with 15 bases between. The CDR3 DNA sequence: TGTGCCAGCAGCCAAGAATCTTACAGGGAGGTGTTCTTC. It encodes CASSQESYREVFF.

The chain joins TRBV20-1 to TRBJ1-5; D remains unclear. V lost 5 bases, J lost 4 bases, and 12 bases lay in between. CDR1 and CDR2 (germline): DFQATT, SNEGSKA (reference sequence). This CDR3 region has 13 residues. The CDR3 sequence is CSAASRGNQPQHF. The CDR3 DNA reads as TGCAGTGCTGCATCGCGGGGAAATCAGCCCCAGCATTTT.

The sample holds many counts of this clonotype. This chain joins TRBV11-1 and TRBJ1-5; D may be TRBD1 (6 bases). This CDR3 is built from 16 residues. Germline CDR1 reads SGHAT; CDR2 reads FQDESV (reference sequence). V shed 1 base and J shed 1 base, with 11 bases lying between them. The CDR3 sequence is CASSLDGTRSNQPQHF. The CDR3 nucleotides are TGTGCCAGCAGCTTAGACGGGACACGGAGCAATCAGCCCCAGCATTTT.

This clonotype was counted a few times. V usage is TRBV7-2 and J usage is TRBJ2-6, with 8 positions matching TRBD1. This CDR3 spans 16 amino acids. The trim removed 2 bases at V and 6 bases at J, leaving 6 bases unmatched. CDR1 is SGHTA and CDR2 is FQGNSA in the germline V gene. CDR3 nucleotides: TGTGCCAGCAGCTTATACCAGGGGGCGGCGGCCAACGTCCTGACTTTC. As protein: CASSLYQGAAANVLTF.

This clonotype was seen repeatedly, ten times or more. The rearrangement links TRBV7-2 to TRBJ2-3; D unresolved. CDR3 length equals 12 residues. Per germline, CDR1 SGHTA and CDR2 FQGNSA. V lost 5 bases to trimming and J lost 3 bases, with 6 bases between them. CDR3 bases: TGTGCCAGCAGCCAGTGGACAGATACGCAGTATTTT. Protein sequence: CASSQWTDTQYF.

The V call is TRBV2, the J call TRBJ1-1; D may be TRBD1 (5 bases). This CDR3 contains 13 residues. V lost 8 bases, J lost 6 bases, and 16 bases lay in between. From germline, CDR1 is SNHLY and CDR2 FYNNEI. CDR3 in amino acids: CASRTGGIAEAFF. The DNA of the CDR3 is TGTGCCAGCCGGACGGGGGGGATCGCTGAAGCTTTCTTT.

Ten or more counts support this clonotype. The chain carries TRBV29-1 and TRBJ2-5, with 8 bases matching TRBD2. The CDR3 runs 12 residues. Looked up from germline, CDR1 is SQVTM and CDR2 is ANQGSEA. V lost 6 bases and J lost 3; bases outside the gene matches: 3. CDR3 sequence (DNA): TGCAGCGTAGCGGGGGAGAAAGAGACCCAGTACTTC. Translated, it gives CSVAGEKETQYF.

This clonotype was seen many times. The chain has TRBV7-9 and TRBJ1-1, with D uncertain. The CDR3 length is 13 residues. The germline V gene encodes CDR1 SEHNR and CDR2 FQNEAQ (reference sequence). The V gene lost 3 bases and the J gene lost 6 bases, with 11 bases spanning the gap. CDR3: CASSFSSAAEAFF. The CDR3 region has the DNA TGTGCCAGCAGCTTCTCCTCGGCGGCTGAAGCTTTCTTT.

This clonotype was seen a few times. This chain connects TRBV28 to TRBJ2-1; either TRBD1 or TRBD2 may fit D (5 bases each). This CDR3 region has 15 residues. In germline, CDR1 is MDHEN, CDR2 SYDVKM. The germline V and J ends were trimmed by 6 bases and 2 bases, with 14 bases remaining between them. The CDR3 DNA is TGTGCCAGCAGAACCGGGACGCCGGCCTACAATGAGCAGTTCTTC. Its protein is CASRTGTPAYNEQFF.

Worth noting for this clonotype: This may be a read error: a much more frequent sequence differs by one nucleotide. The rearrangement joins TRBV25-1 to TRBJ2-5, with D perhaps matching TRBD1 (5 bases). Germline assignment: CDR1 MGHDK and CDR2 SYGVNS. Trimming pared 0 bases from V and 4 bases from J, leaving 9 bases between. The CDR3 is 14 amino acids. The CDR3 region is CASSEYAGPETQYF. CDR3 nucleotides: TGTGCCAGCAGTGAATATGCAGGGCCAGAGACCCAGTACTTC. The full variable domain, its missing parts supplied by reference TRBV25-1 and TRBJ2-5, is EADIYQTPRYLVIGTGKKITLECSQTMGHDKMYWYQQDPGMELHLIHYSYGVNSTEKGDLSSESTVSRIRTEHFPLTLESARPSHTSQYLCASSEYAGPETQYFGPGTRLLVL.

CDR3 DNA: TGTGCCAGCAGTGAATTTGGTTTTGGGGGAAACAATGAGCAGTTCTTC. Translation gives CASSEFGFGGNNEQFF. The chain combines TRBV25-1 with TRBJ2-1; D could derive from TRBD1 or TRBD2 (5 bases each). The CDR3 is 16 residues long. V lost 1 base, J lost 5 bases, and 15 bases lay in between. Germline V CDR1 and CDR2: MGHDK, SYGVNS.

The sample holds a few counts of this clonotype. This chain joins TRBV6-5 and TRBJ1-5; no definite D call. Trimming stripped 0 bases from V and 4 bases from J, with 7 bases between. The CDR3 loop spans 14 amino acids. CDR1 and CDR2 (germline): MNHEY, SVGAGI. The DNA of the CDR3 is TGTGCCAGCAGTTACTCCAGTGGGAATCAGCCCCAGCATTTT. Its translation is CASSYSSGNQPQHF.

V usage is TRBV6-2 or TRBV6-3 and J usage is TRBJ1-2, with no clear D. Germline V lookup: CDR1 MNHEY, CDR2 SVGEGT. This CDR3 region has 14 residues. V dropped 6 bases and J dropped 2 bases, with 13 bases sitting between them. The CDR3 region has the DNA TGTGCCAGCAGCCCCTGGACGAGGAACTATGGCTACACCTTC. Amino acid sequence: CASSPWTRNYGYTF.

This chain links TRBV24-1 with TRBJ2-7; 12 bases fit TRBD2. Germline CDR1 and CDR2: KGHDR and SFDVKD. This CDR3 contains 17 residues. With V trimmed by 3 bases and J by 4 bases, 9 bases remained unmatched. CDR3 in DNA: TGTGCCACCAGTGATCCCTTAAAGCTAGCGGGAGGGTACGAGCAGTACTTC. This translates into CATSDPLKLAGGYEQYF.

In this sample, this clonotype turned up many times. The V and J genes are TRBV12-3 or TRBV12-4 and TRBJ1-2; 8 bases are shared with TRBD1. The length of the CDR3 is 15 residues. V gave up 4 bases and J gave up 1 base; unmatched junction bases: 5. CDR3 sequence (DNA): TGTGCCAGCAGTTACAGGGGGGAAAGTAACTATGGCTACACCTTC. Amino acids: CASSYRGESNYGYTF.

This clonotype was detected a few times. The rearrangement links TRBV3-1 to TRBJ1-1; TRBD1 matches at 8 bases. Losses at the gene ends were 0 bases for V and 0 bases for J; bases not matched to a gene: 3. The V gene's germline CDR1 is LGHDT and CDR2 YNNKEL (reference sequence). CDR3 size: 16 residues. The CDR3 reads CASSQDVGQVNTEAFF. The CDR3 DNA follows: TGTGCCAGCAGCCAAGATGTGGGACAGGTGAACACTGAAGCTTTCTTT.

This clonotype was seen only a few times. The V gene is TRBV3-1, the J gene TRBJ2-5; D is unclear. CDR3 length: 12 amino acids. Germline lookup yields CDR1 LGHDT and CDR2 YNNKEL (reference sequence). V lost 3 bases and J 5 bases, leaving 7 bases between the germline ends. The CDR3 region is CASSQGYETQYF. DNA of the CDR3: TGTGCCAGCAGCCAGGGGTACGAGACCCAGTACTTC.

This chain connects TRBV11-3 to TRBJ2-5, with 15 nucleotides matching TRBD2. CDR3 length: 17 residues. The junction had 7 bases not matched to a gene; V was cut back by 5 bases and J by 3 bases. Germline values: CDR1 SGHNT, CDR2 YENEEA. The CDR3: CASSPGTSGGTEETQYF. CDR3 nucleotides: TGTGCCAGCAGCCCTGGGACTAGCGGGGGGACTGAAGAGACCCAGTACTTC.

This clonotype was recorded a few times. Here the CDR3 reads CASRPGVNTDTQYF. The CDR3, as DNA: TGTGCCAGCAGACCGGGGGTTAACACAGATACGCAGTATTTT. The chain couples TRBV27 to TRBJ2-3; the D gene is possibly TRBD2 (6 bases). V was trimmed by 6 bases and J by 2 bases, leaving 12 bases between them. CDR3 length equals 14 residues. The germline V gene has CDR1 MNHEY and CDR2 SMNVEV (reference sequence).